This passage covers 29 T cell receptor beta chains from one sample sequenced in a study of a mutant IDH1 vaccine in newly diagnosed glioma. Measured with immunoSEQ multiplex PCR; TCRdb has only the in-frame clones, and not every one. The sample gives 35,000 to 50,000 clones, almost 95% of which show up once; about 2.4% is in the top ten. The time point: week 35, safety follow-up. One vaccine dose held 300 ug of mutant IDH1 20-mer peptide and came with topical imiquimod. The antigens of these receptors remain unknown. Sequencing used PBMCs, obtained from a glioma patient whose treatment included an IDH1 peptide vaccine. All receptors derive from a man over 45 with glioma.

This chain joins TRBV6-1 and TRBJ1-2, with a weak D call TRBD1 (6 bases). This CDR3 has 14 residues. Trimming shortened V by 6 bases and J by 2 bases, and 13 bases separated the two germline ends. Germline CDR1 MNHNS, CDR2 SASEGT. In DNA form, the CDR3 reads TGTGCCAGCAGAATACAGGGCGCGAACTATGGCTACACCTTC. It yields the protein CASRIQGANYGYTF.

The gene calls are TRBV10-3 and TRBJ2-4; D perhaps matches TRBD1 (5 bases). This CDR3 has 13 residues. V gave up 8 bases and J gave up 1 base, with 9 bases separating them. Germline values: CDR1 ENHRY, CDR2 SYGVKD. The CDR3 DNA follows: TGTGCCATCGCGGCAGGGGCCAAAAACATTCAGTACTTC. Its translation is CAIAAGAKNIQYF.

The chain recombines TRBV19 with TRBJ1-6; D is ambiguous. V was shortened by 3 bases and J by 7 bases, with 13 bases between the two germline ends. The CDR3 has 15 residues. Germline loops: CDR1 LNHDA, CDR2 SQIVND (reference sequence). The CDR3 spells CASSIGNPSNSPLHF. The CDR3 nucleotides read TGTGCCAGTAGTATTGGCAATCCCTCAAATTCACCCCTCCACTTT.

The V gene is TRBV6-1, the J gene TRBJ1-2; unclear D gene. Trimming shortened V by 2 bases and J by 5 bases, and 6 bases separated the two germline ends. This CDR3 comprises 12 residues. Looked up from germline, CDR1 is MNHNS and CDR2 is SASEGT. CDR3 sequence reads: CASSERGYGYTF. The CDR3 DNA reads as TGTGCCAGCAGTGAACGGGGTTATGGCTACACCTTC.

Notes on this clone: The germline gene is not matched at one end of the junction; a read error may be the cause. The chain employs TRBV7-7 and TRBJ1-2; D may be TRBD1 (5 bases). The CDR3 has 12 amino acids. Germline CDR1 is SSHAT and CDR2 is FNYEAQ (reference sequence). Here the CDR3 DNA reads TGTGCTAGCAGCCCCGGGACGTATGGCTACACCTTC. Its protein is CASSPGTYGYTF. Combining the CDR3 with reference TRBV7-7 and TRBJ1-2 gives the whole variable domain GAGVSQSPRYKVTKRGQDVTLRCDPISSHATLYWYQQALGQGPEFLTYFNYEAQPDKSGLPSDRFSAERPEGSISTLTIQRTEQRDSAMYRCASSPGTYGYTFGSGTRLTVV.

By proportion, this clone is medium-sized. V usage is TRBV5-1 and J usage is TRBJ1-5; no clear D gene. Germline assignment: CDR1 SGHRS and CDR2 YFSETQ. The CDR3 has 13 amino acids. V was pared by 0 bases and J by 9 bases, with 10 bases between. The CDR3 loop reads CASSLASGRPQHF. In DNA form, the CDR3 reads TGCGCCAGCAGCTTGGCCTCCGGACGGCCCCAGCATTTT.

The V call is TRBV6-5, the J call TRBJ1-1; unclear D gene. Germline assignment: CDR1 MNHEY and CDR2 SVGAGI. The CDR3 runs to 13 residues. V shed 6 bases and J shed 4 bases, with 12 bases lying between them. DNA for the CDR3: TGTGCCAGCAGAACTCCTTGGGGCACTGAAGCTTTCTTT. It is translated as CASRTPWGTEAFF.

The CDR3 reads CASTSTGGMNTEAFF. The CDR3 DNA reads TGTGCCAGCACCTCCACTGGCGGGATGAACACTGAAGCTTTCTTT. V is TRBV28 and J is TRBJ1-1; D is uncertain. The ends were cut back, 7 bases at V and 0 bases at J, with 15 bases in the middle. Germline values: CDR1 MDHEN, CDR2 SYDVKM. The CDR3 extends over 15 amino acids.

Comments on this clone: Mismatch with germline at one junction end may stem from a read error. V usage is TRBV7-7 and J usage is TRBJ2-3; 8 bases match TRBD2. The germline V gene encodes CDR1 SSHAT and CDR2 FNYEAQ (reference sequence). This CDR3 has 15 amino acids. CDR3 amino acids: CASSLGTSRTDTQYF. In DNA form, the CDR3 reads TGTGCTAGCAGCTTAGGGACTAGTCGCACAGATACGCAGTATTTT.

V is TRBV4-3 and J is TRBJ1-6, with TRBD1 matching 7 bases. The length of the CDR3 is 14 residues. The germline V gene has CDR1 LGHNA and CDR2 YSLEER. V shed 2 bases and J 11 bases; nucleotides not matched to a gene: 6. This chain's CDR3 is CASSQQTGMAPLHF. The CDR3 DNA sequence: TGCGCCAGCAGCCAACAGACAGGGATGGCACCCCTCCACTTT.

The chain combines TRBV9 with TRBJ2-7; D is possibly TRBD2 (5 bases). Per the germline V gene, CDR1 is SGDLS and CDR2 is YYNGEE. The CDR3 extends over 17 amino acids. The V end lost 1 base, the J end lost 3 bases, and 20 bases lay between the germline ends. This chain's CDR3 is CASSVSPQVGVGYEQYF. In DNA, the CDR3 is TGTGCCAGCAGCGTAAGCCCCCAGGTGGGAGTGGGCTACGAGCAGTACTTC.

The chain uses TRBV7-2 and TRBJ2-7; unclear D gene. This CDR3 has 11 residues. Germline CDR1 is SGHTA and CDR2 is FQGNSA. Trimming pared 4 bases from V and 7 bases from J, leaving 8 bases between. The CDR3 DNA follows: TGTGCCAGCAGCTCCTACAGAGAGCAGTACTTC. Residues: CASSSYREQYF.

This chain connects TRBV4-2 to TRBJ2-5, with 9 bases that match TRBD2. Losses at the gene ends were 0 bases for V and 4 bases for J; bases not matched to a gene: 9. The CDR3 has 17 residues. The V gene's germline CDR1 is LGHNA and CDR2 YNFKEQ. CDR3 amino acids: CASSQDSLAGFRETQYF. The CDR3 DNA reads TGTGCCAGCAGCCAAGATAGCCTAGCGGGATTTCGAGAGACCCAGTACTTC.

CDR3 coding DNA: TGCGCCAGCACCCTTAGCGGGAGCTCCAATGAGCAGTTCTTC. Protein product: CASTLSGSSNEQFF. V gene TRBV4-1 combines with J gene TRBJ2-1; 9 bases map to TRBD2. CDR1 and CDR2 from the germline V gene are MGHRA and YSYEKL. V dropped 7 bases and J dropped 6; count of bases not matched to a gene: 7. The CDR3 runs 14 residues.

The chain couples TRBV27 to TRBJ2-2; no clear D. This CDR3 is 13 amino acids long. CDR1 and CDR2 from the germline V gene are MNHEY and SMNVEV (reference sequence). V was clipped by 8 bases and J by 6 bases, with 13 bases between them. The CDR3 loop reads CASGFPLSGELFF. The CDR3 DNA follows: TGTGCCAGCGGGTTCCCCCTCTCCGGGGAGCTGTTTTTT.

The chain couples TRBV13 to TRBJ2-5; perhaps TRBD1 as D (6 bases). The CDR3 extends over 13 amino acids. Germline CDR1 and CDR2: PRHDT and FYEKMQ (reference sequence). Trimming shortened V by 7 bases and J by 1 base, and 10 bases separated the two germline ends. The CDR3 here is CASNIRGQETQYF. CDR3 nucleotide sequence: TGTGCCAGCAACATCAGGGGCCAAGAGACCCAGTACTTC. The complete variable domain, with remaining parts taken from reference TRBV13 and TRBJ2-5, reads AAGVIQSPRHLIKEKRETATLKCYPIPRHDTVYWYQQGPGQDPQFLISFYEKMQSDKGSIPDRFSAQQFSDYHSELNMSSLELGDSALYFCASNIRGQETQYFGPGTRLLVL.

The genes are TRBV7-9 and TRBJ2-2, with 14 bases that match TRBD2. J was trimmed by 4 bases and V by 5 bases; bases with no gene match: 6. The germline V gene encodes CDR1 SEHNR and CDR2 FQNEAQ (reference sequence). CDR3 length: 17 amino acids. The chain's CDR3 is CASSRLAGGPLTGELFF. CDR3 nucleotide sequence: TGTGCCAGCAGCAGACTAGCGGGGGGGCCTCTCACCGGGGAGCTGTTTTTT.

V gene TRBV27 combines with J gene TRBJ2-2; TRBD2 matches at 9 bases. J lost 4 bases, V lost 0 bases, and 3 bases had no gene match. The CDR3 is 16 residues long. CDR1 is MNHEY and CDR2 is SMNVEV in the germline V gene (reference sequence). CDR3 loop: CASSLSGGGATGELFF. In nucleotides, the CDR3 is TGTGCCAGCAGTTTATCGGGCGGGGGGGCCACCGGGGAGCTGTTTTTT.

V usage is TRBV29-1 and J usage is TRBJ1-2; TRBD1 is a possible D gene (5 bases). Trimming removed 8 bases at V and 4 bases at J, with 29 bases between. This CDR3 is 17 amino acids long. Germline values: CDR1 SQVTM, CDR2 ANQGSEA. CDR3 protein: CSTWGGLDGGRGYGYTF. The CDR3 nucleotides read TGCAGCACGTGGGGTGGGTTAGACGGGGGACGAGGCTATGGCTACACCTTC.

The rearrangement joins TRBV4-3 to TRBJ1-6; tentative D call: TRBD1 (5 bases). The CDR3 length is 14 residues. Trimming cost V 4 bases and J 4 bases, with 8 bases left between them. Germline values: CDR1 LGHNA, CDR2 YSLEER. This chain's CDR3 is CASSPGTYNSPLHF. The DNA of the CDR3 is TGCGCCAGCAGCCCAGGGACTTATAATTCACCCCTCCACTTT.

The CDR3 nucleotides read TGTGCCAGCACCCCCGGGACACGGGTTGTCTACGAGCAGTACTTC. It specifies CASTPGTRVVYEQYF. The chain employs TRBV6-6 and TRBJ2-7, with D possibly matching TRBD1 (6 bases). V shed 7 bases and J shed 3 bases, with 19 bases lying between them. The CDR3 length is 15 residues. Germline V lookup: CDR1 MNHNY, CDR2 SVGAGI (reference sequence).

The rearrangement uses TRBV5-6 and TRBJ2-1; 7 bases agree with TRBD2. Germline V gene sequence: CDR1 SGHDT, CDR2 YYEEEE. The CDR3 covers 15 residues. The V gene end was trimmed by 3 bases and the J gene end by 0 bases; junction bases not matched to a gene: 3. DNA of the CDR3: TGTGCCAGCAGCTGGGACTACAGCTCCTACAATGAGCAGTTCTTC. Protein sequence: CASSWDYSSYNEQFF. Full variable domain (rest looked up from reference TRBV5-6 and TRBJ2-1): DAGVTQSPTHLIKTRGQQVTLRCSPKSGHDTVSWYQQALGQGPQFIFQYYEEEERQRGNFPDRFSGHQFPNYSSELNVNALLLGDSALYLCASSWDYSSYNEQFFGPGTRLTVL.

The chain is built from TRBV7-9 and TRBJ1-4, with TRBD1 identical over 9 bases. Germline V CDR1 and CDR2: SEHNR, FQNEAQ (reference sequence). V shed 5 bases and J 6 bases; nucleotides not matched to a gene: 7. This CDR3 has 15 amino acids. The CDR3 coding sequence is TGTGCCAGCAGCCCCGGGACAGGGCTGGATGAAAAACTGTTTTTT. Residues: CASSPGTGLDEKLFF.

V usage is TRBV9 and J usage is TRBJ2-5, with 8 bases fitting TRBD1. The CDR3 sequence is 15 residues long. V dropped 0 bases and J dropped 2; count of bases not matched to a gene: 3. Germline V gives CDR1 SGDLS, CDR2 YYNGEE. DNA for the CDR3: TGTGCCAGCAGCGTAGGGGGGACAGGTCAAGAGACCCAGTACTTC. Protein product: CASSVGGTGQETQYF.

In this sample, this clone turned up once. This chain joins TRBV18 and TRBJ1-4; 7 bases map to TRBD1. V lost 3 bases to trimming and J lost 4 bases; unmatched junction nucleotides: 8. This CDR3 spans 16 amino acids. The germline V gene encodes CDR1 KGHSH and CDR2 LQKENI. CDR3 nucleotides: TGTGCCAGCTCACCCGAGGACAGGCTTCTTAATGAAAAACTGTTTTTT. The encoded protein is CASSPEDRLLNEKLFF.

The chain is built from TRBV7-9 and TRBJ1-2; TRBD1 is a possible D gene (6 bases). This CDR3 comprises 15 residues. V was trimmed by 5 bases and J by 0 bases, leaving 13 bases between them. Germline lookup yields CDR1 SEHNR and CDR2 FQNEAQ (reference sequence). The CDR3 DNA reads as TGTGCCAGCAGCCCAATAGGGGGGGCTAACTATGGCTACACCTTC. It is translated as CASSPIGGANYGYTF. Based on the CDR3 plus reference TRBV7-9 and TRBJ1-2, the full variable domain is DTGVSQNPRHKITKRGQNVTFRCDPISEHNRLYWYRQTLGQGPEFLTYFQNEAQLEKSRLLSDRFSAERPKGSFSTLEIQRTEQGDSAMYLCASSPIGGANYGYTFGSGTRLTVV.

This chain joins TRBV29-1 and TRBJ2-7; D may be TRBD1 (5 bases). This CDR3 has 13 residues. Germline assignment: CDR1 SQVTM and CDR2 ANQGSEA. Trimming cost V 7 bases and J 1 base, with 14 bases left between them. CDR3 in amino acids: CSGPSGRSYEQYF. The CDR3 nucleotides read TGCAGCGGCCCCTCAGGGCGATCCTACGAGCAGTACTTC.

The chain links TRBV5-1 to TRBJ2-5; 7 bases align to TRBD1. Germline assignment: CDR1 SGHRS and CDR2 YFSETQ. V trimming: 4 bases; J trimming: 3 bases; junction bases outside the gene matches: 9. The CDR3 has 15 residues. CDR3 residues: CASSKTGAGEETQYF. In DNA, the CDR3 is TGCGCCAGCAGCAAAACAGGGGCCGGGGAAGAGACCCAGTACTTC.

CDR3 loop: CASSIGYEGVKDTQYF. The CDR3 DNA sequence: TGTGCCAGTAGTATAGGTTATGAAGGGGTCAAAGATACGCAGTATTTT. This chain joins TRBV19 and TRBJ2-3, with a weak D call TRBD1 (5 bases). Germline loops: CDR1 LNHDA, CDR2 SQIVND (reference sequence). With 1 base removed from V and 5 bases from J, the gap between germline ends came to 16 bases. This CDR3 spans 16 amino acids.